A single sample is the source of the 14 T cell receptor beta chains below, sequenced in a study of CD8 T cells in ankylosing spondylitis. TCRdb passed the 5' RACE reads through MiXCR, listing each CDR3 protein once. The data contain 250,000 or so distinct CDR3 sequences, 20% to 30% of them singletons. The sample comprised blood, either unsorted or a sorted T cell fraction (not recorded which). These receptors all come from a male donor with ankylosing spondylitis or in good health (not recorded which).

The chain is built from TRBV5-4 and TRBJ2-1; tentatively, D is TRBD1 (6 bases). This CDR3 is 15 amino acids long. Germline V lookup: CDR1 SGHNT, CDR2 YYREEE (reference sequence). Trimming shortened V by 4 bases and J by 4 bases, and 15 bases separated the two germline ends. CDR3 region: CASSPDRRPYNEQFF. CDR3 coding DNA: TGTGCCAGCAGCCCTGACAGGCGCCCATACAATGAGCAGTTCTTC. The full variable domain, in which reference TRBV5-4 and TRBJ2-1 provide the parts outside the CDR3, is ETGVTQSPTHLIKTRGQQVTLRCSSQSGHNTVSWYQQALGQGPQFIFQYYREEENGRGNFPPRFSGLQFPNYSSELNVNALELDDSALYLCASSPDRRPYNEQFFGPGTRLTVL.

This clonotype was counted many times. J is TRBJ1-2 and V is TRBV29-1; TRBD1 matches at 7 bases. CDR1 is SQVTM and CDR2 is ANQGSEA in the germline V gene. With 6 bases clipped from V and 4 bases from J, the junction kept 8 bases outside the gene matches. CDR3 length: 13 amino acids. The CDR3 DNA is TGCAGCGTAGAGGGACAGCAGTTCTATGGCTACACCTTC. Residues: CSVEGQQFYGYTF.

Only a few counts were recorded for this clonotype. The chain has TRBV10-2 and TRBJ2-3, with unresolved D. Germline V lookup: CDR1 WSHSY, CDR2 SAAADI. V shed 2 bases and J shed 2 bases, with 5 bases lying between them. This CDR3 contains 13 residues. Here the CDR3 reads CASSETATDTQYF. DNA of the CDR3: TGCGCCAGCAGTGAGACGGCCACAGATACGCAGTATTTT.

DNA for the CDR3: TGCAGCGTAGCCGGTACTGGGGCCGTCGCAGATACGCAGTATTTT. It yields the protein CSVAGTGAVADTQYF. V and J are TRBV29-1 and TRBJ2-3, with D perhaps matching TRBD1 (5 bases). V lost 6 bases to trimming and J lost 4 bases, with 20 bases between them. This CDR3 has 15 residues. CDR1 SQVTM and CDR2 ANQGSEA come from the germline V gene.

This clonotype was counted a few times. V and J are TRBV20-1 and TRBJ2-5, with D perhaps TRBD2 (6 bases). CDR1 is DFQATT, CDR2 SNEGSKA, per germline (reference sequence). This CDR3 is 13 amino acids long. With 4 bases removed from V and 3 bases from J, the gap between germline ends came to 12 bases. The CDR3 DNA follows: TGCAGTGCTAAAACCGGGACTGAAGAGACCCAGTACTTC. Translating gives CSAKTGTEETQYF.

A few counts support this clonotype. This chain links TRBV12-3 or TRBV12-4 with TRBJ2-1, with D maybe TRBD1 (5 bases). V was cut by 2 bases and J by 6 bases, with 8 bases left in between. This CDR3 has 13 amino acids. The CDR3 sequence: CASSLSGRNEQFF. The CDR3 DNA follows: TGTGCCAGCAGTTTATCAGGGCGCAATGAGCAGTTCTTC.

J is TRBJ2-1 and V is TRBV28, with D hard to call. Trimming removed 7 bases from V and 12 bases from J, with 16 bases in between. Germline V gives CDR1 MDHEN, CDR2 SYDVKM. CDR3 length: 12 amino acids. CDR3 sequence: CASTSRPPRQFF. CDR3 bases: TGTGCCAGCACCTCGCGCCCGCCCAGGCAGTTCTTC.

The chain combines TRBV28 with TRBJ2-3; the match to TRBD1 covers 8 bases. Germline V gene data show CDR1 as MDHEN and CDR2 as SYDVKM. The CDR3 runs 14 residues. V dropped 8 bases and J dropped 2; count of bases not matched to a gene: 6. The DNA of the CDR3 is TGTGCCAGCCGACAGGGGTATCTCACAGATACGCAGTATTTT. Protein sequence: CASRQGYLTDTQYF.

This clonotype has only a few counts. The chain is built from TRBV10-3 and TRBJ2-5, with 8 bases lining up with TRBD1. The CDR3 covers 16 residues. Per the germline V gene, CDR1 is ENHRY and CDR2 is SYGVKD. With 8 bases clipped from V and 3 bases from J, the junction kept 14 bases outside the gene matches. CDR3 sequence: CAIGTLTDRDEETQYF. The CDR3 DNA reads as TGTGCCATCGGAACACTAACGGACAGGGACGAAGAGACCCAGTACTTC.

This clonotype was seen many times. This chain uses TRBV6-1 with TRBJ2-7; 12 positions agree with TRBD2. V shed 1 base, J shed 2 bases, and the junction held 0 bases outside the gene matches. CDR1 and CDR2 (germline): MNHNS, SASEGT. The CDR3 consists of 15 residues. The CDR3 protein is CASSEGTSGAYEQYF. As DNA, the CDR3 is TGTGCCAGCAGTGAAGGGACTAGCGGGGCCTACGAGCAGTACTTC.

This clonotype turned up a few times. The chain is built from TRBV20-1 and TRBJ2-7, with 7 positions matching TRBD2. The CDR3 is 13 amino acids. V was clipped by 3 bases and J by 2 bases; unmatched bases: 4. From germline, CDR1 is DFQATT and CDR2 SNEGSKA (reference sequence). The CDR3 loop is CSARSGATYEQYF. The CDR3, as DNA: TGCAGTGCTAGGAGCGGGGCTACCTACGAGCAGTACTTC.

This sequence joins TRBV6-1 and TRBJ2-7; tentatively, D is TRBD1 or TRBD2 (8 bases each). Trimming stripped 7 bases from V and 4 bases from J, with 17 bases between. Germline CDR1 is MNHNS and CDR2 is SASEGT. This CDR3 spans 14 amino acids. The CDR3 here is CASKRGTGLYEQYF. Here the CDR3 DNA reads TGTGCCAGCAAGCGGGGGACAGGTCTGTACGAGCAGTACTTC.

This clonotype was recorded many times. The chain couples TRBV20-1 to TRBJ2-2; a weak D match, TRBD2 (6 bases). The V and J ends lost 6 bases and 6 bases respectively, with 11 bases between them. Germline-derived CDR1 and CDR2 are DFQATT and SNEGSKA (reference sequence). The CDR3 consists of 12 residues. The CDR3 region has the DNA TGCAGTGCGACAGAGCGGGCCGGGGAGCTGTTTTTT. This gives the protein CSATERAGELFF.

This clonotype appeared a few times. The CDR3 nucleotides read TGTGCCAGCAGTTTTTCGGGGGACTACAATGAGCAGTTCTTC. It specifies CASSFSGDYNEQFF. The chain joins TRBV27 to TRBJ2-1, with a possible D match to TRBD2 (6 bases). The germline V and J ends were trimmed by 3 bases and 3 bases, with 9 bases remaining between them. Germline V gene lookup returns CDR1 MNHEY and CDR2 SMNVEV (reference sequence). This CDR3 region has 14 residues.